A selection of T cell receptor beta chains follows, all from one sample in a study of liver allograft versus peripheral blood T cells. TCRdb re-called the reads with MiXCR, one entry per CDR3 protein. The sample has around 16,000 distinct CDR3 sequences, roughly a fifth seen once. All receptors derive from a human patient who had a liver transplant. Certain T cells may be donor cells from the graft. CDR3s include the opening cysteine and the closing phenylalanine or tryptophan. Fields, in order: D gene, CDR3 length, clone size, V gene, J gene, CDR3 DNA, CDR3 protein. A D gene is named only where the DNA matches it firmly. Some rows mark clone size as missing; the rest say once, few, many or name a class of expanded clone.

.	13	.	TRBV5-4	TRBJ1-1	TGTGCCAGCAGCTCGACTCCAGGGGAGAAAGCTTTCTTT	CASSSTPGEKAFF
.	13	few	TRBV14	TRBJ1-1	TGTGCCAGCAGCCAAGATGTGAACACTGAAGCTTTCTTT	CASSQDVNTEAFF
.	14	.	TRBV28	TRBJ1-2	TGTGCCAGCAGCTCAGGGCAGCCGCTCTATGGCTACACCTTC	CASSSGQPLYGYTF
TRBD2	17	few	TRBV12-5	TRBJ2-1	TGTGCTAGTAAGGGGTCTAGCGGGATGAGCTCCTACAATGAGCAGTTCTTC	CASKGSSGMSSYNEQFF
.	15	many	TRBV5-4	TRBJ2-6	TGTGCCAGCAGGCGGGATATCTCTGGGGCCAACGTCCTGACTTTC	CASRRDISGANVLTF
.	12	.	TRBV12-3/TRBV12-4	TRBJ2-7	TGTGCCAGCAGTTTAGGGACAAGGGAGCAGTACTTC	CASSLGTREQYF
TRBD1	16	.	TRBV19	TRBJ1-5	TGTGACAGTAGTATCGACACCTGGACAGGGGGCGGACCCCAGCATTTT	CDSSIDTWTGGGPQHF
.	13	few	TRBV30	TRBJ1-4	TGTGCCTGGAGTAGAGGAGAAGGAGAAAAACTGTTTTTT	CAWSRGEGEKLFF
TRBD1	15	once	TRBV5-6	TRBJ1-5	TGTGCCAGCAGCCTGGCCGGGACAGGGGATCAGCCCCAGCATTTT	CASSLAGTGDQPQHF
.	15	medium-sized	TRBV7-2	TRBJ2-6	TGTGCCAGCAGCCCCAGGAGCTCTGGGGCCAACGTCCTGACTTTC	CASSPRSSGANVLTF
TRBD2	15	few	TRBV6-2/TRBV6-3	TRBJ2-2	TGTGCCGCCCGGCAGCGGGAGAGTGACACCGGGGAGCTGTTTTTT	CAARQRESDTGELFF
.	14	medium-sized	TRBV10-3	TRBJ1-1	TGTGCCATCAGTGACTCCAGGCGGGGAACTGAAGCTTTCTTT	CAISDSRRGTEAFF
.	13	many	TRBV5-6	TRBJ1-2	TGTGCCAGCAGCTTGATAGCAGGTACGGGCTACACCTTC	CASSLIAGTGYTF
.	14	few	TRBV6-5	TRBJ1-1	TGTGCCAGCAGATTTTGGGACGGGAACACTGAAGCTTTCTTT	CASRFWDGNTEAFF
.	12	medium-sized	TRBV29-1	TRBJ2-7	TGCAGCGTTCGACACGGGTCCTACGAGCAGTACTTC	CSVRHGSYEQYF
.	15	.	TRBV27	TRBJ2-7	TGTGCCAGCAGTGCGCCTAGCCGACGGGTGAGCGAGCAGTACTTC	CASSAPSRRVSEQYF
TRBD1	13	.	TRBV12-3/TRBV12-4	TRBJ1-1	TGTGCCAGCAGAGAACAGGGGTCCACTGAAGCTTTCTTT	CASREQGSTEAFF
.	18	.	TRBV6-2/TRBV6-3	TRBJ1-5	TGTGCCAGCAGTTACTCGCCCCGGGGCGAAGGAAGCAATCAGCCCCAGCATTTT	CASSYSPRGEGSNQPQHF
TRBD2	16	.	TRBV7-2	TRBJ2-7	TGTGCCAGCAGCGCGAGCCCCGGGACTAGCGGATACGAGCAGTACTTC	CASSASPGTSGYEQYF
.	10	few	TRBV28	TRBJ2-1	TGTGCCAGCAGTTTGGTTGAGCAGTTCTTC	CASSLVEQFF
.	13	.	TRBV28	TRBJ2-7	TGTGCCAGCACCTCTGGAGACAGCTACGAGCAGTACTTC	CASTSGDSYEQYF
.	17	.	TRBV12-3/TRBV12-4	TRBJ1-1	TGTGCCAGCACCTCCAGGGCCCTCCATCGACTAAGCACTGAAGCTTTCTTT	CASTSRALHRLSTEAFF
.	13	many	TRBV7-2	TRBJ1-1	TGTGCCAGCAGCACCTCAGGGTCCACTGAAGCTTTCTTT	CASSTSGSTEAFF
TRBD1	16	.	TRBV7-9	TRBJ2-7	TGTGCCAGCAGCTACTACAGGGGGGCCCTCTCCTACGAGCAGTACTTC	CASSYYRGALSYEQYF
.	14	medium-sized	TRBV10-3	TRBJ2-3	TGTGCCATCAGTGAGACACGGAGCGCAGATACGCAGTATTTT	CAISETRSADTQYF
.	17	medium-sized	TRBV18	TRBJ1-1	TGTGCCAGCTCACCCCTAGTTTCGAGGGAACCAAACACTGAAGCTTTCTTT	CASSPLVSREPNTEAFF
TRBD1	14	.	TRBV6-2/TRBV6-3	TRBJ2-7	TGTGCCAGCAGTGGGGACAGGACAGGCTACGAGCAGTACTTC	CASSGDRTGYEQYF
TRBD1	18	few	TRBV6-5	TRBJ2-1	TGTGCCAGCAGTATACGGGACAGGGGTTTCCACTCCTACAATGAGCAGTTCTTC	CASSIRDRGFHSYNEQFF
.	14	.	TRBV15	TRBJ2-5	TGTGCCACCAGCAGACAGGGCCCCCAAGAGACCCAGTACTTC	CATSRQGPQETQYF
TRBD2	16	medium-sized	TRBV24-1	TRBJ2-1	TGTGCCACCAAACTCTTGGGACTACCCGCCGACAATGAGCAGTTCTTC	CATKLLGLPADNEQFF
TRBD2	18	.	TRBV6-1	TRBJ2-1	TGTGCCAGCACGGTTGATCTAGGGTTTAGCGGGGCCTACAATGAGCAGTTCTTC	CASTVDLGFSGAYNEQFF
TRBD2	17	few	TRBV7-2	TRBJ2-1	TGTGCCAGCAGCTTAGCTCGGGGACTAGCGGGACACAATGAGCAGTTCTTC	CASSLARGLAGHNEQFF
.	15	many	TRBV6-2/TRBV6-3	TRBJ1-6	TGTGCCAGCAGTTACTTAGGGGGAAGGAATTCACCCCTCCACTTT	CASSYLGGRNSPLHF
.	14	.	TRBV5-6	TRBJ2-2	TGTGCCAGCAGCTTGGTGTCAATCACCGGGGAGCTGTTTTTT	CASSLVSITGELFF
.	14	many	TRBV18	TRBJ2-7	TGTGCCAGCTCACCACCCTCCAGCTCCTACGAGCAGTACTTC	CASSPPSSSYEQYF
TRBD2	14	.	TRBV20-1	TRBJ2-5	TGCAGTGCTTTAGCGGGAGGCCCACAAGAGACCCAGTACTTC	CSALAGGPQETQYF
TRBD2	13	.	TRBV28	TRBJ2-3	TGTGCCAGCAGTGGGGAGGGTACAGATACGCAGTATTTT	CASSGEGTDTQYF
.	15	.	TRBV20-1	TRBJ2-1	TGCAGTGCTGGGAACCGGGAAAAGGGCTACAATGAGCAGTTCTTC	CSAGNREKGYNEQFF
.	17	.	TRBV19	TRBJ2-7	TGTGCCAGTAGTATATCCGGCATTGGCAGCCGAACCTACGAGCAGTACTTC	CASSISGIGSRTYEQYF
TRBD2	15	.	TRBV11-1	TRBJ2-5	TGTGCCAGCAGCCCAATAGCGGGGATCCAAGAGACCCAGTACTTC	CASSPIAGIQETQYF
.	14	.	TRBV12-3/TRBV12-4	TRBJ1-2	TGTGCCAGCACGGGCAGTTGGGGAAACTATGGCTACACCTTC	CASTGSWGNYGYTF
.	14	.	TRBV28	TRBJ2-1	TGTGCCAGCAGCCCCGGGACATCCTACAATGAGCAGTTCTTC	CASSPGTSYNEQFF
.	12	medium-sized	TRBV18	TRBJ2-3	TGTGCCAGCTCACCCCCTTCCAATACGCAGTATTTT	CASSPPSNTQYF
.	15	.	TRBV12-3/TRBV12-4	TRBJ1-1	TGTGCCAGCAGTTTGGCAGGGTCGATGAACACTGAAGCTTTCTTT	CASSLAGSMNTEAFF
.	15	.	TRBV11-2	TRBJ1-4	TGTGCCAGCAGCTTAGGGGACCCGGTGGGGGAAAAACTGTTTTTT	CASSLGDPVGEKLFF
.	14	many	TRBV27	TRBJ2-1	TGTGCCAGCAGTTTAAGACAGTCTGGGGATGAGCAGTTCTTC	CASSLRQSGDEQFF
.	16	.	TRBV20-1	TRBJ2-3	TGCAGTGCAAGTCGCCAGCGGAGTGATAGCACAGATACGCAGTATTTT	CSASRQRSDSTDTQYF
.	14	many	TRBV5-5	TRBJ1-1	TGTGCCAGCAGCCCATGGACCGGGGACGGTGAAGCTTTCTTT	CASSPWTGDGEAFF
TRBD1	16	.	TRBV20-1	TRBJ1-1	TGCAGTGCTAGAGGGTCCCAGGGGGCTGCGGGGGGTGAAGCTTTCTTT	CSARGSQGAAGGEAFF
.	16	once	TRBV18	TRBJ2-5	TGTGCCAGCTCACCACCGGAAGGGGGAACGAGTGAGACCCAGTACTTC	CASSPPEGGTSETQYF
.	14	few	TRBV5-6	TRBJ2-5	TGTGCCAGCAGTTATTCACTATTACAAGAGACCCAGTACTTC	CASSYSLLQETQYF
TRBD2	14	.	TRBV30	TRBJ2-3	TGTGCCTGTCATCCGAGCGGGAGTGCGGATACGCAGTATTTT	CACHPSGSADTQYF
TRBD2	14	few	TRBV7-2	TRBJ2-7	TGTGCCAGCAGCTTCTCTAGCGGGAGGGCTGGGCAGTACTTC	CASSFSSGRAGQYF